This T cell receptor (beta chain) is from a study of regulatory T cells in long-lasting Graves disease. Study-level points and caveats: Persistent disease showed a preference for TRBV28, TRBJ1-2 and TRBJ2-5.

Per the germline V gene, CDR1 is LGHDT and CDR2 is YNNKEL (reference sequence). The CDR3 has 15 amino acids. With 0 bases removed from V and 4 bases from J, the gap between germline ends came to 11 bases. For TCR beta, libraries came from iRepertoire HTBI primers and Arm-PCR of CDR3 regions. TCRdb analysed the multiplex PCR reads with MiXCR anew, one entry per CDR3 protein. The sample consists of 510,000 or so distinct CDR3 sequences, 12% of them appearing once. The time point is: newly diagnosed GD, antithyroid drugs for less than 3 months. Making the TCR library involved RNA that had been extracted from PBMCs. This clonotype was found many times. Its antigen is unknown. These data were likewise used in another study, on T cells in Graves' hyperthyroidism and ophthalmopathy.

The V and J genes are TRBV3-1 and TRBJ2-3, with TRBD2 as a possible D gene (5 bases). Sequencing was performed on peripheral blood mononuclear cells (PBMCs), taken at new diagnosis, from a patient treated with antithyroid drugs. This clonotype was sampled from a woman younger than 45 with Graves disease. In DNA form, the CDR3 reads TGTGCCAGCAGCCAAGATCGGCGGGTACCAGATACGCAGTATTTT. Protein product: CASSQDRRVPDTQYF.